This TCR beta chain was recovered during a study of blood T cell repertoires in COVID-19. Study background: The United States, Italy and Spain were the sources of the acute and convalescent COVID-19 samples.

The authors' processing: Nucleated cell counts were estimated from reference gene primer amplification. Sequencing used immunoSEQ multiplex PCR; TCRdb keeps in-frame clones, though not all of them. That table is the source of V, J and clone size, and D and trimming were worked out from the DNA. The sample carries some 220,000 clones, approximately 85% recorded once. CDR3 size: 14 residues. In germline, CDR1 is ENHRY, CDR2 SYGVKD. V lost 8 bases and J lost 6; bases outside the gene matches: 12. This sequence joins TRBV10-3 and TRBJ1-2, with TRBD1 matching over 7 bases. The receptor's source is a man over 45 who had recovered from COVID-19. The source material was peripheral blood. The CDR3 spells CAIQKNQGGNGYTF. The CDR3 bases are TGTGCCATCCAGAAAAATCAGGGGGGAAATGGCTACACCTTC.